Presented here are 9 T cell receptor beta chains from one specimen sequenced in a study of T cell changes during pregnancy in multiple sclerosis. Generated by immunoSEQ multiplex PCR, the TCRdb table keeps only in-frame clones and is missing some. The repertoire holds 70,000 or so clones, with about nine tenths as singletons. The specimen was CD4+ T cells from peripheral blood mononuclear cells, collected after pregnancy. These receptor sequences come from a female donor with multiple sclerosis, enrolled in a pregnancy study.

The chain is built from TRBV28 and TRBJ1-4; 7 bases match TRBD1. Germline lookup yields CDR1 MDHEN and CDR2 SYDVKM. The CDR3 runs to 14 residues. Losses at the gene ends were 2 bases for V and 8 bases for J; bases not matched to a gene: 5. As DNA, the CDR3 is TGTGCCAGCAGTTTAGAGGGGGCGCGGGAAAAACTGTTTTTT. This encodes CASSLEGAREKLFF.

This sequence joins TRBV5-1 and TRBJ1-1; D unresolved. CDR3 length equals 15 residues. Germline CDR1 and CDR2: SGHRS and YFSETQ. The V end lost 4 bases, the J end lost 0 bases, and 13 bases lay between the germline ends. The CDR3 DNA is TGCGCCAGCAGCCTTACGACCGCGGTGAACACTGAAGCTTTCTTT. It specifies CASSLTTAVNTEAFF.

This chain joins TRBV10-3 and TRBJ1-1; D is uncertain. Trimming pared 0 bases from V and 2 bases from J, leaving 10 bases between. CDR3 size: 15 residues. Germline CDR1 reads ENHRY; CDR2 reads SYGVKD. The CDR3 bases are TGTGCCATCAGTGAGTCGGTCACGCGAAACACTGAAGCTTTCTTT. Its protein is CAISESVTRNTEAFF.

The chain is built from TRBV5-1 and TRBJ2-7; D may be TRBD2 (6 bases). The V and J ends lost 2 bases and 5 bases respectively, with 14 bases between them. Germline lookup yields CDR1 SGHRS and CDR2 YFSETQ. The CDR3 spans 14 residues. The CDR3 nucleotides read TGCGCCAGCAGCTTTGAAGCGGGTCGGGACGAGCAGTACTTC. Amino acids: CASSFEAGRDEQYF.

The chain has TRBV5-1 and TRBJ1-4; a possible D gene is TRBD1 (5 bases). The V gene lost 1 base and the J gene lost 0 bases, with 10 bases spanning the gap. The length of the CDR3 is 16 residues. Germline CDR1 reads SGHRS; CDR2 reads YFSETQ. This CDR3 reads CASSLLGGSTNEKLFF. The CDR3 DNA follows: TGCGCCAGCAGCTTGCTCGGGGGTTCAACTAATGAAAAACTGTTTTTT.

This chain links TRBV19 with TRBJ2-5; 7 bases match TRBD1. The CDR3 spans 15 residues. Per the germline V gene, CDR1 is LNHDA and CDR2 is SQIVND (reference sequence). The V gene end was trimmed by 5 bases and the J gene end by 5 bases; junction bases not matched to a gene: 11. The CDR3 protein is CASSDTGTAKETQYF. The CDR3 DNA reads as TGTGCCAGTAGTGATACCGGGACAGCGAAGGAGACCCAGTACTTC.

This rearrangement joins TRBV14 to TRBJ2-3; 7 bases map to TRBD1. The CDR3 is 16 residues long. Losses at the gene ends were 0 bases for V and 3 bases for J; bases not matched to a gene: 6. Germline V gene sequence: CDR1 SGHDN, CDR2 FVKESK. CDR3 residues: CASSQERTGRTDTQYF. DNA of the CDR3: TGTGCCAGCAGCCAAGAGCGGACAGGAAGGACAGATACGCAGTATTTT.

This chain connects TRBV2 to TRBJ2-2; a possible D gene is TRBD1 (6 bases). Per the germline V gene, CDR1 is SNHLY and CDR2 is FYNNEI. CDR3 size: 15 residues. The V end lost 1 base, the J end lost 6 bases, and 12 bases lay between the germline ends. The CDR3 DNA sequence: TGTGCCAGCAGTGAAGTAGGGCAGGGGTCCGGGGAGCTGTTTTTT. Protein sequence: CASSEVGQGSGELFF.

This clone was counted once. This rearrangement joins TRBV7-8 to TRBJ1-5; 8 bases match TRBD1. Trimming took 5 bases from V and 3 from J; bases not matched to a gene: 9. Germline V gene lookup returns CDR1 SGHVS and CDR2 FQNEAQ. CDR3 length: 16 residues. CDR3 in amino acids: CASSHLGQGPNQPQHF. In DNA form, the CDR3 reads TGTGCCAGCAGCCACCTCGGACAGGGCCCCAATCAGCCCCAGCATTTT.